At least ten counts were recorded for the clone carrying this T cell receptor (beta chain). Its antigen is not known. The sample belongs to a study of T cells after yellow fever vaccination. Study details: Fractions with few cells were prepared using SMART-Seq v4 Ultra Low Input. Findings and limits, study-wide: Although the secondary response was weaker, it peaked faster, at day 5 versus 15. Of the clonotypes, a small share occurred in both CD4 and CD8 compartments. After the booster, 96% of CD4 and approximately 90% of CD8 primary-response clones were re-detected.

Germline CDR1 reads DFQATT; CDR2 reads SNEGSKA (reference sequence). The CDR3 loop spans 12 amino acids. J lost 6 bases, V lost 5 bases, and 6 bases had no gene match. Each CDR3 protein gets one entry after TCRdb re-called the 5' RACE reads with MiXCR. Of a few hundred thousand distinct CDR3 sequences listed, approximately 10% are singletons. Sequencing was performed on CD4+ T cells sorted from PBMCs, taken 5 days after the yellow fever booster vaccination. The rearrangement uses TRBV20-1 and TRBJ1-1, with 7 bases identical to TRBD1. The clonotype was recovered from a man aged 18 to 30 who received the YFV17D yellow fever vaccine. The DNA of the CDR3 is TGCAGTGCTGGGGACAGTTCTTCTGAAGCTTTCTTT. Translation gives CSAGDSSSEAFF.